This entry concerns a single T cell receptor (beta chain). No antigen is known for it. The data originate from a study of cytomegalovirus exposure and HLA in healthy donors. CDR3 length: 13 amino acids. CDR1 and CDR2 (germline): MDHEN, SYDVKM. Trimming pared 6 bases from V and 0 bases from J, leaving 7 bases between. This PCR relied on a set of 60 Vbeta primers and 13 Jbeta primers. Generated by immunoSEQ multiplex PCR, the TCRdb table keeps only in-frame clones and is missing some. Of about 150,000 clones detected, 60% to 85% appear once; the ten largest clones hold 3% to 4%. Findings and caveats of the study: Reportedly, fewer N-insertions than the approximately 690-donor mean appeared in an Asian-associated ancestry cluster in a later analysis.

At sampling all donors were nominally healthy, likely with unrecorded immune exposures. The J gene is TRBJ2-3, the V gene TRBV28; D is uncertain. The specimen sequenced was PBMCs. The clonotype originates from a woman in her thirties or forties in good health and CMV-seronegative. CDR3 amino acids: CASSPTSTDTQYF. CDR3 DNA: TGTGCCAGCAGCCCTACTAGCACAGATACGCAGTATTTT. Variable domain in full (rest from reference TRBV28 and TRBJ2-3): DVKVTQSSRYLVKRTGEKVFLECVQDMDHENMFWYRQDPGLGLRLIYFSYDVKMKEKGDIPEGYSVSREKKERFSLILESASTNQTSMYLCASSPTSTDTQYFGPGTRLTVL.